The following is a T cell receptor beta chain sequence with its context. TCRdb reprocessed the 5' RACE reads via MiXCR and lists one record per CDR3 protein. This table has hundreds of thousands of distinct CDR3 sequences, 11% appearing once. These data are taken from a study of T cells after yellow fever vaccination. Study-wide background: Preparation of the low-cell-number fractions used SMART-Seq v4 Ultra Low Input.

Trimming removed 4 bases from V and 7 bases from J, with 22 bases in between. The length of the CDR3 is 17 residues. Germline V gives CDR1 SGHTA, CDR2 FQGNSA. The chain joins TRBV7-2 to TRBJ2-2; D not resolved. The TCR was taken from a man in his late teens or twenties who received the YFV17D yellow fever vaccine. The sequencing used PBMCs, collected on the day of the first yellow fever vaccination. CDR3 region: CASSSTIPGPLGGELFF. In nucleotides, the CDR3 is TGTGCCAGCAGCTCAACGATCCCGGGCCCTTTGGGCGGGGAGCTGTTTTTT.